This TCR beta chain is from a study of regulatory T cells in long-lasting Graves disease. This clonotype has ten or more counts. The antigen is unknown. The length of the CDR3 is 17 residues. Germline V gene data show CDR1 as SGHAT and CDR2 as FQNNGV. V lost 1 base, J lost 2 bases, and 3 bases stayed unmatched. Sample time point: newly diagnosed GD, antithyroid drugs for less than 3 months. Following extraction of RNA from PBMCs, that RNA was used to make the TCR library. According to the study, TCR beta libraries were built with iRepertoire HTBI primers and CDR3-region Arm-PCR. TCRdb re-analysed the multiplex PCR reads in MiXCR, keeping a single row per CDR3 protein. The sample consists of approximately 400,000 distinct CDR3 sequences, 15% of them appearing once. Overall study results and limits: Persistent disease exhibited a predilection for TRBV28, TRBJ1-2 and TRBJ2-5.

These sequences were also reported in another study, on T cells in Graves' hyperthyroidism and ophthalmopathy. That source notes: Exclusion followed for patients with uncontrolled infection, other autoimmune disease, pregnancy or lactation. Diagnoses were established using clinical symptoms, serum thyroxine and TRAb, thyroid ultrasound and orbital computed tomography. The study used the HTBI primer set for a first-round RT-PCR of the TCR CDR3.

The clonotype comes from a woman younger than 45 with Graves disease. The sequencing here drew on peripheral blood mononuclear cells (PBMCs), taken at new diagnosis, from a patient treated with antithyroid drugs. The rearrangement links TRBV11-2 to TRBJ2-1, with 12 bases that match TRBD1. CDR3 residues: CASSLAGTGGPYNEQFF. The CDR3 DNA reads as TGTGCCAGCAGCTTAGCAGGGACAGGGGGCCCCTACAATGAGCAGTTCTTC.